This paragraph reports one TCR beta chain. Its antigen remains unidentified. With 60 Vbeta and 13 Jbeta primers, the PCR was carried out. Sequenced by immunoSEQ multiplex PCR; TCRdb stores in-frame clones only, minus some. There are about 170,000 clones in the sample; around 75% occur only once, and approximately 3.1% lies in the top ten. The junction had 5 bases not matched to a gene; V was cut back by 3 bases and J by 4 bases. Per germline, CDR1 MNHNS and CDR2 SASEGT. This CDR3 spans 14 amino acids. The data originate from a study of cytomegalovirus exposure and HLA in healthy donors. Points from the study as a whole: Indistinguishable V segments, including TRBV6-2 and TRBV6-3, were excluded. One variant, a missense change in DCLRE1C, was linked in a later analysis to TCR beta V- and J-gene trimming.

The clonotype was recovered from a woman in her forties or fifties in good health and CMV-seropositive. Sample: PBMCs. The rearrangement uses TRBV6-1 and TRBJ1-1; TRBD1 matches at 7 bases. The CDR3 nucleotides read TGTGCCAGCAGTGACCAACAGGGGATCACTGAAGCTTTCTTT. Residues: CASSDQQGITEAFF.